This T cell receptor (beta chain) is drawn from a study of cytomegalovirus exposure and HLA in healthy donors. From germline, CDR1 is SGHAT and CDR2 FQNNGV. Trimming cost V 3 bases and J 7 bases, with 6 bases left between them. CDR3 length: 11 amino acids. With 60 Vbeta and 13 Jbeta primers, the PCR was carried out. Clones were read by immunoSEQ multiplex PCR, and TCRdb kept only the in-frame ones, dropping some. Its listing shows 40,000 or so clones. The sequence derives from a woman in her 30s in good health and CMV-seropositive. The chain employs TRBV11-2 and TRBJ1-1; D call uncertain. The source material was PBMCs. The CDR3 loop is CASSFGLEAFF. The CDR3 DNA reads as TGTGCCAGCAGCTTCGGACTTGAAGCTTTCTTT.